This entry lists 29 T cell receptor beta chains sequenced from one sample in a study of post-analysis software for immune sequencing data. cDNA libraries of TCR beta carried unique molecular identifiers. Using its own MiXCR run on the PCR reads, TCRdb lists one record per CDR3 protein. The table includes fewer than 850,000 distinct CDR3 sequences, around 27% detected once. Findings of the study overall: Patients carried several TRBV segments more frequently than controls did, and TRBV5-6, TRBV5-1 and TRBV20-1 were among them.

The antigens of these receptors remain unknown. Sequenced input: blood. These TCRs come from a girl aged 5 to 17 with multiple sclerosis.

This clonotype showed up just a few times. V usage is TRBV28 and J usage is TRBJ2-7; 7 positions agree with TRBD1. Unmatched junction bases numbered 15, after V lost 11 bases and J lost 2 bases. Germline-derived CDR1 and CDR2 are MDHEN and SYDVKM. This CDR3 region has 15 residues. The CDR3 is CAAERGGDSTYEQYF. DNA for the CDR3: TGTGCCGCCGAAAGAGGGGGCGACTCCACCTACGAGCAGTACTTC.

This clonotype was counted between two and nine times. The V and J genes are TRBV6-2 or TRBV6-3 and TRBJ2-5; 8 positions match TRBD1. The J call may be wrong; the DNA end is better matched by TRBJ2-7. This CDR3 comprises 14 residues. Germline V gene data show CDR1 as MNHEY and CDR2 as SVGEGT. CDR3 residues: CASSLDRVVNEQYF. For the CDR3, the DNA is TGTGCCAGCAGCCTGGACAGGGTCGTGAACGAGCAGTACTTC.

This clonotype was seen a handful of times. V gene TRBV6-5 combines with J gene TRBJ2-1, with a tentative D call TRBD1 (6 bases). Trimming stripped 3 bases from V and 5 bases from J, with 14 bases between. Germline lookup yields CDR1 MNHEY and CDR2 SVGAGI. The CDR3 is made up of 15 amino acids. The CDR3 loop reads CASSYGQGIDNEQFF. The CDR3 DNA reads as TGTGCCAGCAGTTATGGGCAGGGGATTGACAATGAGCAGTTCTTC.

The table lists this clonotype with a few counts. The junction does not match germline at one end; this may be a read error. The chain links TRBV7-7 to TRBJ2-7, with 12 bases fitting TRBD1. The DNA end is more similar to TRBJ2-5, so the J call may be wrong. The CDR3 contains 17 residues. Germline CDR1 reads SSHAT; CDR2 reads FNYEAQ (reference sequence). The CDR3 spells CVSSLTRDRGRHETQYF. The CDR3 DNA reads as TGTGTCAGCAGCTTGACCCGGGACAGGGGGCGCCATGAGACCCAGTACTTC.

This clonotype was detected only a few times. This chain uses TRBV20-1 with TRBJ2-1; 9 bases fit TRBD2. From germline, CDR1 is DFQATT and CDR2 SNEGSKA (reference sequence). Germline trimming cut 5 bases from V and 4 bases from J; bases unmatched to any gene: 9. This CDR3 comprises 15 residues. CDR3: CSAGGLAGLYNEQFF. CDR3 coding DNA: TGCAGTGCTGGGGGTCTAGCGGGACTTTACAATGAGCAGTTCTTC.

V usage is TRBV11-2 and J usage is TRBJ2-1; 10 nucleotides match TRBD2. Trimming at V came to 0 bases and at J to 5 bases, leaving 4 bases not matched to a gene. The CDR3 totals 16 residues. In germline, CDR1 is SGHAT, CDR2 FQNNGV. CDR3 protein: CASSLDEREGDNEQFF. The CDR3 bases are TGTGCCAGCAGCTTAGATGAGCGGGAGGGCGACAATGAGCAGTTCTTC.

On this clonotype itself: A much larger clone lies a single base off, so this may be a read error. This chain connects TRBV6-5 to TRBJ2-7, with 8 bases matching TRBD2. Germline V lookup: CDR1 MNHEY, CDR2 SVGAGI. The V gene end was trimmed by 2 bases and the J gene end by 3 bases; junction bases not matched to a gene: 9. This CDR3 has 16 amino acids. The CDR3 region has the DNA TGTGCCAGCAGTTACCCGATGAGCGGGAGTCGCTACGAGCAGTACTTC. Amino acids: CASSYPMSGSRYEQYF.

The J gene is TRBJ1-2, the V gene TRBV3-1; no clear D. Trimming shortened V by 1 base and J by 1 base, and 10 bases separated the two germline ends. CDR3 size: 15 residues. In germline, CDR1 is LGHDT, CDR2 YNNKEL (reference sequence). The CDR3 coding sequence is TGTGCCAGCAGCCAAGGGTCCGGCAGTAACTATGGCTACACCTTC. As protein: CASSQGSGSNYGYTF.

CDR3: CASSGDGGNQPQHF. The CDR3, as DNA: TGCGCCAGCAGTGGGGACGGCGGCAATCAGCCCCAGCATTTT. J is TRBJ1-5 and V is TRBV5-1; possibly TRBD1 for D (5 bases). The CDR3 loop spans 14 amino acids. Between the trimmed V and J ends, which lost 5 bases and 2 bases, there was a span of 11 bases. Germline loops: CDR1 SGHRS, CDR2 YFSETQ.

The chain uses TRBV29-1 and TRBJ1-5; 7 bases fit TRBD1. CDR1 and CDR2 from the germline V gene are SQVTM and ANQGSEA. The V segment lost 5 bases and the J segment 2 bases; nucleotides outside the gene matches: 6. This CDR3 has 14 amino acids. The CDR3 DNA follows: TGCAGCGTTCAACAGGGGTCAGGCAATCAGCCCCAGCATTTT. It codes for CSVQQGSGNQPQHF.

As regards this clonotype: A read error is possible here, since a much larger clone lies one base away. This chain links TRBV6-6 with TRBJ2-3, with TRBD1 as a possible D gene (5 bases). Germline loops: CDR1 MNHNY, CDR2 SVGAGI (reference sequence). This CDR3 region has 15 residues. CDR3 sequence reads: CASSYGDRPTDAQYF. CDR3 nucleotides: TGTGCCAGCAGTTACGGAGACAGACCCACAGATGCGCAGTATTTT.

This clonotype was recorded a few times. The V gene is TRBV7-9, the J gene TRBJ2-7; a possible D gene is TRBD2 (7 bases). The CDR3 contains 16 residues. Trimming took off 1 base at V and 0 bases at J, with 13 bases between the two ends. Germline loops: CDR1 SEHNR, CDR2 FQNEAQ (reference sequence). CDR3: CASSLGGGGPSYEQYF. In nucleotides, the CDR3 is TGTGCCAGCAGCTTAGGAGGGGGGGGCCCCTCCTACGAGCAGTACTTC.

The chain has TRBV10-3 and TRBJ1-1; 7 bases map to TRBD1. The CDR3 length is 17 residues. Germline loops: CDR1 ENHRY, CDR2 SYGVKD. After removal of 6 bases from V and 0 bases from J, the junction contained 13 bases not matched to a gene. CDR3 in amino acids: CAIRIGTDQGMNTEAFF. CDR3 coding DNA: TGTGCCATCAGGATCGGGACAGACCAAGGTATGAACACTGAAGCTTTCTTT.

This clonotype occurred a few times. J is TRBJ1-1 and V is TRBV12-3 or TRBV12-4; D is unclear. This CDR3 comprises 15 residues. V was trimmed by 6 bases and J by 4 bases, leaving 18 bases between them. The CDR3 region is CASSSTPKLATEAFF. The DNA for the CDR3 is TGTGCCAGCAGCTCGACGCCCAAGTTGGCCACTGAAGCTTTCTTT.

The rearrangement joins TRBV11-2 to TRBJ1-2, with TRBD1 identical over 8 bases. The ends lost 5 bases at V and 5 bases at J; junction bases unmatched: 7. This CDR3 region has 14 residues. Germline assignment: CDR1 SGHAT and CDR2 FQNNGV. Here the CDR3 reads CASSAQGAQYGYTF. CDR3 sequence (DNA): TGTGCCAGCAGCGCCCAGGGGGCGCAGTATGGCTACACCTTC.

This clonotype was seen more than once but under ten times. The gene calls are TRBV20-1 and TRBJ1-1; tentative D call: TRBD1 (5 bases). Germline CDR1 is DFQATT and CDR2 is SNEGSKA (reference sequence). The CDR3 runs 14 residues. Trimming removed 2 bases from V and 4 bases from J, with 14 bases in between. The CDR3 sequence: CSARQGLGGTEAFF. CDR3 coding DNA: TGCAGTGCTAGACAGGGATTGGGGGGCACTGAAGCTTTCTTT.

This chain uses TRBV27 with TRBJ2-6; 11 bases align to TRBD2. The CDR3 has 18 residues. The J segment lost 0 bases and the V segment lost 1 base, leaving 2 bases of the junction unmatched. Germline V gene data show CDR1 as MNHEY and CDR2 as SMNVEV (reference sequence). The CDR3 is CASSLYSGRVSGANVLTF. The CDR3 coding sequence is TGTGCCAGCAGTTTATATAGCGGGAGGGTCTCTGGGGCCAACGTCCTGACTTTC.

This clonotype was recorded many times. This chain links TRBV29-1 with TRBJ2-1, with 8 bases aligning to TRBD2. Germline CDR1 is SQVTM and CDR2 is ANQGSEA. V lost 7 bases to trimming and J lost 3 bases; unmatched junction nucleotides: 8. This CDR3 comprises 14 residues. The CDR3 here is CSADIAGLYNEQFF. The CDR3 nucleotides are TGCAGCGCCGACATAGCGGGACTCTACAATGAGCAGTTCTTC.

Only a few counts were recorded for this clonotype. This chain joins TRBV9 and TRBJ2-3; D is undetermined. The V end was cut by 3 bases, the J end by 6 bases, with 14 bases between. The germline V gene has CDR1 SGDLS and CDR2 YYNGEE. The CDR3 contains 14 residues. The CDR3 reads CASSAVSRLDTQYF. The CDR3 DNA reads as TGTGCCAGCAGCGCCGTTTCGCGTTTGGATACGCAGTATTTT. The complete variable domain, with remaining parts taken from reference TRBV9 and TRBJ2-3, reads DSGVTQTPKHLITATGQRVTLRCSPRSGDLSVYWYQQSLDQGLQFLIQYYNGEERAKGNILERFSAQQFPDLHSELNLSSLELGDSALYFCASSAVSRLDTQYFGPGTRLTVL.

The chain uses TRBV18 and TRBJ1-6; tentative D call: TRBD1 (6 bases). The CDR3 has 17 amino acids. Germline lookup yields CDR1 KGHSH and CDR2 LQKENI. Trimming took off 1 base at V and 9 bases at J, with 19 bases between the two ends. CDR3: CASSPLSARGPTSPLHF. The DNA of the CDR3 is TGTGCCAGCTCACCACTCTCAGCCAGGGGACCGACTTCACCCCTCCACTTT.

This clonotype has just a few counts. The V call is TRBV29-1, the J call TRBJ2-3; D may correspond to TRBD1 or TRBD2 (5 bases each). V was trimmed by 6 bases and J by 0 bases, leaving 13 bases between them. The CDR3 loop spans 14 amino acids. Germline values: CDR1 SQVTM, CDR2 ANQGSEA. For the CDR3, the DNA is TGCAGCGTCACTGGGACCCCTAGCACAGATACGCAGTATTTT. Translating gives CSVTGTPSTDTQYF.

This clonotype was seen more than once but under ten times. V usage is TRBV7-2 and J usage is TRBJ2-7; D is undetermined. Germline loops: CDR1 SGHTA, CDR2 FQGNSA. The V and J ends lost 1 base and 0 bases respectively, with 10 bases between them. The CDR3 is 15 amino acids. CDR3 in DNA: TGTGCCAGCAGCTTAGTACCCTATGGCTCCTACGAGCAGTACTTC. Amino acids: CASSLVPYGSYEQYF.

This clonotype has just one count. DNA for the CDR3: TGTGCCAGCAGCTTAGATTTCCAGGGGGGGAGACCCCTCCACTTT. This sequence encodes CASSLDFQGGRPLHF. This chain joins TRBV7-9 and TRBJ1-6, with 7 bases matching TRBD1. Germline V gene data show CDR1 as SEHNR and CDR2 as FQNEAQ (reference sequence). This CDR3 is 15 amino acids long. Trimming cost V 1 base and J 12 bases; bases outside gene matches: 9. Complete variable domain (other parts from reference TRBV7-9 and TRBJ1-6): DTGVSQNPRHKITKRGQNVTFRCDPISEHNRLYWYRQTLGQGPEFLTYFQNEAQLEKSRLLSDRFSAERPKGSFSTLEIQRTEQGDSAMYLCASSLDFQGGRPLHFGNGTRLTVT.

The V gene is TRBV20-1, the J gene TRBJ1-4; D might be TRBD1 (6 bases). Germline loops: CDR1 DFQATT, CDR2 SNEGSKA (reference sequence). V shed 6 bases and J shed 6 bases, with 17 bases lying between them. This CDR3 contains 14 residues. Here the CDR3 DNA reads TGCAGTGCGAACGACAGGCTTTTGGATGAAAAACTGTTTTTT. This sequence encodes CSANDRLLDEKLFF.

The chain is built from TRBV5-1 and TRBJ2-1; D remains unclear. The CDR3 is 12 residues long. Trimming stripped 1 base from V and 10 bases from J, with 9 bases between. From germline, CDR1 is SGHRS and CDR2 YFSETQ. In nucleotides, the CDR3 is TGCGCCAGCAGCTTGTCCTCTACAGAGCAGTTCTTC. Its translation is CASSLSSTEQFF.

The chain joins TRBV27 to TRBJ2-7; 10 bases are shared with TRBD2. Germline values: CDR1 MNHEY, CDR2 SMNVEV (reference sequence). This CDR3 is built from 16 residues. V was clipped by 4 bases and J by 5 bases; unmatched bases: 11. The CDR3 protein is CASSSAFSGRSHEQYF. The CDR3 bases are TGTGCCAGCAGTTCAGCCTTTAGCGGGAGGTCCCACGAGCAGTACTTC.

This clonotype was seen only a few times. This chain connects TRBV29-1 to TRBJ2-5, with D possibly being TRBD1 (6 bases). Germline CDR1 is SQVTM and CDR2 is ANQGSEA. V lost 7 bases and J lost 1, with 13 bases in between. The CDR3 loop spans 13 amino acids. The CDR3 sequence: CSAPSGAQETQYF. The CDR3 coding sequence is TGCAGCGCCCCGTCAGGGGCCCAAGAGACCCAGTACTTC. The full variable domain, its missing parts supplied by reference TRBV29-1 and TRBJ2-5, is SAVISQKPSRDICQRGTSLTIQCQVDSQVTMMFWYRQQPGQSLTLIATANQGSEATYESGFVIDKFPISRPNLTFSTLTVSNMSPEDSSIYLCSAPSGAQETQYFGPGTRLLVL.

There are a few counts of this clonotype. This rearrangement joins TRBV10-3 to TRBJ2-3; 14 bases agree with TRBD2. Germline V gene lookup returns CDR1 ENHRY and CDR2 SYGVKD. After removal of 5 bases from V and 5 bases from J, the junction contained 6 bases not matched to a gene. This CDR3 has 16 amino acids. CDR3 region: CAISRTSGGNVDTQYF. CDR3 DNA sequence: TGTGCCATCAGTCGGACTAGCGGGGGGAACGTAGATACGCAGTATTTT.

The V gene is TRBV5-5, the J gene TRBJ1-2, with TRBD1 as a possible D gene (5 bases). The CDR3 contains 16 residues. Deletions cut 2 bases from V and 1 base from J, with 15 bases between. The germline V gene has CDR1 SGHKS and CDR2 YYEKEE (reference sequence). The CDR3 nucleotides read TGTGCCAGCAGCTTAGGAGGGGCCTTCCTTAACTATGGCTACACCTTC. Protein: CASSLGGAFLNYGYTF.